These 10 T cell receptor beta chains were sequenced from one sample in a study of blood T cell repertoires in COVID-19. Assay used: immunoSEQ multiplex PCR; TCRdb lists only in-frame clones, some missing. This sample has around 85,000 clones, with almost 90% found just once. The sample was peripheral blood. Receptors were obtained from a woman older than 75 with active or convalescent COVID-19.

V is TRBV7-2 and J is TRBJ2-3; 9 nucleotides match TRBD2. The V segment lost 1 base and the J segment 1 base; nucleotides outside the gene matches: 6. Germline V gene lookup returns CDR1 SGHTA and CDR2 FQGNSA. The CDR3 runs to 17 residues. CDR3 amino acids: CASSLGVRGRGTDTQYF. The CDR3 DNA reads TGTGCCAGCAGCTTAGGAGTTCGCGGGAGGGGCACAGATACGCAGTATTTT.

The chain has TRBV29-1 and TRBJ1-2; 7 nucleotides agree with TRBD1. Germline CDR1 reads SQVTM; CDR2 reads ANQGSEA. V shed 6 bases and J 7 bases; nucleotides not matched to a gene: 11. The CDR3 has 13 residues. DNA of the CDR3: TGCAGCGTGAGAACAGGGGAGGCAAGTGGCTACACCTTC. Its protein product is CSVRTGEASGYTF.

The CDR3 sequence is CASRLAGGHQETQYF. As DNA, the CDR3 is TGTGCCAGCCGCCTAGCGGGAGGTCACCAAGAGACCCAGTACTTC. This chain links TRBV28 with TRBJ2-5; TRBD2 agrees at 11 bases. The CDR3 length is 15 residues. J lost 0 bases, V lost 8 bases, and 5 bases had no gene match. Germline assignment: CDR1 MDHEN and CDR2 SYDVKM.

This chain links TRBV28 with TRBJ1-5, with TRBD1 matching 8 bases. Germline V CDR1 and CDR2: MDHEN, SYDVKM. V lost 5 bases, J lost 3 bases, and 6 bases stayed unmatched. The CDR3 covers 15 residues. CDR3: CASSGTTGDNQPQHF. CDR3 nucleotides: TGTGCCAGCAGTGGGACGACAGGGGACAATCAGCCCCAGCATTTT.

This clone has a single count. The V call is TRBV28, the J call TRBJ1-2, with a weak D call TRBD1 (5 bases). CDR1 MDHEN and CDR2 SYDVKM come from the germline V gene. Trimming stripped 2 bases from V and 1 base from J, with 11 bases between. CDR3 size: 15 residues. This CDR3 is CASSLGRALNYGYTF. The CDR3 DNA reads TGTGCCAGCAGTTTAGGCAGGGCCCTTAACTATGGCTACACCTTC.

In this sample, this clone turned up once. The V call is TRBV7-9, the J call TRBJ2-2, with D maybe TRBD2 (5 bases). The CDR3 runs to 13 residues. V lost 5 bases and J 4 bases, leaving 8 bases between the germline ends. Germline V CDR1 and CDR2: SEHNR, FQNEAQ (reference sequence). CDR3 in amino acids: CASSPRGTGELFF. The CDR3 nucleotides are TGTGCCAGCAGCCCACGGGGCACCGGGGAGCTGTTTTTT.

This clone was recorded only once. CDR3 amino acids: CASREEEGPASKETQYF. Written as DNA, the CDR3 is TGTGCCAGCAGAGAAGAGGAGGGACCTGCCTCTAAAGAGACCCAGTACTTC. V and J are TRBV28 and TRBJ2-5, with D perhaps matching TRBD2 (6 bases). V was pared by 6 bases and J by 3 bases, with 23 bases between. The CDR3 has 17 amino acids. Looked up from germline, CDR1 is MDHEN and CDR2 is SYDVKM.

The chain links TRBV7-2 to TRBJ1-5; possibly TRBD1 for D (5 bases). Germline V gene data show CDR1 as SGHTA and CDR2 as FQGNSA. Trimming removed 4 bases at V and 6 bases at J, with 16 bases between. This CDR3 has 15 amino acids. In nucleotides, the CDR3 is TGTGCCAGCAGCTCCAGAGGAACAGGCGGTCAGCCCCAGCATTTT. It yields the protein CASSSRGTGGQPQHF.

The gene calls are TRBV9 and TRBJ2-3; D is uncertain. Germline V CDR1 and CDR2: SGDLS, YYNGEE. The CDR3 has 14 amino acids. Between the trimmed V and J ends, which lost 7 bases and 0 bases, there was a span of 12 bases. For the CDR3, the DNA is TGTGCCAGCGCTAGATTGCTTAGCACAGATACGCAGTATTTT. The encoded protein is CASARLLSTDTQYF.

The rearrangement joins TRBV4-3 to TRBJ2-2; 7 bases align to TRBD1. The V segment lost 4 bases and the J segment 5 bases; nucleotides outside the gene matches: 19. Germline CDR1 is LGHNA and CDR2 is YSLEER. CDR3 length equals 19 residues. CDR3 DNA: TGCGCCAGCAGCCCGGCGGACGTCGGACAGGTCCGAGGGACCGGGGAGCTGTTTTTT. As protein: CASSPADVGQVRGTGELFF.